These 27 T cell receptor beta chains were all obtained from the same sample, sequenced in a study of blood T cell repertoires in COVID-19. TCRdb's copy holds only in-frame clones and misses some; the assay was immunoSEQ multiplex PCR. This table holds about 270,000 clones, around 90% found once. Sequencing was performed on PBMCs or T cells enriched from blood (not recorded which). The receptors originated from a woman in her thirties or forties with acute COVID-19.

The chain is built from TRBV14 and TRBJ1-1; tentative D call: TRBD1 (6 bases). The CDR3 covers 13 residues. The ends were cut back, 0 bases at V and 5 bases at J, with 7 bases in the middle. Germline values: CDR1 SGHDN, CDR2 FVKESK. The CDR3 loop is CASSQERGTEAFF. CDR3 nucleotides: TGTGCCAGCAGCCAAGAAAGGGGGACTGAAGCTTTCTTT.

The genes are TRBV18 and TRBJ2-1; TRBD1 matches at 11 bases. Germline V gene sequence: CDR1 KGHSH, CDR2 LQKENI. Losses at the gene ends were 3 bases for V and 3 bases for J; bases not matched to a gene: 4. The CDR3 extends over 16 amino acids. CDR3 DNA sequence: TGTGCCAGCTCACCCCGGGACAGGGGGATCTACAATGAGCAGTTCTTC. Its translation: CASSPRDRGIYNEQFF.

The chain recombines TRBV24-1 with TRBJ2-1; the match to TRBD1 covers 7 bases. The V gene end was trimmed by 5 bases and the J gene end by 0 bases; junction bases not matched to a gene: 6. The germline CDR1 and CDR2 sequences are KGHDR and SFDVKD. This CDR3 has 16 amino acids. In nucleotides, the CDR3 is TGTGCCACCAGTGTTAGGGGACAGCACTCCTACAATGAGCAGTTCTTC. Protein product: CATSVRGQHSYNEQFF.

The V and J genes are TRBV6-5 and TRBJ2-3, with D maybe TRBD2 (5 bases). The CDR3 runs to 13 residues. Germline V CDR1 and CDR2: MNHEY, SVGAGI. The V end was cut by 7 bases, the J end by 2 bases, with 10 bases between. This chain's CDR3 is CASKRSSTDTQYF. The CDR3 DNA follows: TGTGCCAGCAAGCGGTCGTCCACAGATACGCAGTATTTT.

The chain is built from TRBV2 and TRBJ2-3, with D possibly TRBD2 on 5 matching bases. V lost 7 bases and J lost 2, with 16 bases in between. The germline V gene has CDR1 SNHLY and CDR2 FYNNEI. This CDR3 has 15 amino acids. CDR3 sequence reads: CASTVRGSVTDTQYF. DNA of the CDR3: TGTGCCAGCACAGTCCGGGGTAGCGTCACAGATACGCAGTATTTT.

This clone was observed once. The chain has TRBV28 and TRBJ2-7; 9 bases align to TRBD2. Per germline, CDR1 MDHEN and CDR2 SYDVKM. The CDR3 is 17 residues long. The ends lost 5 bases at V and 3 bases at J; junction bases unmatched: 14. The CDR3 region has the DNA TGTGCCAGCAGTCCCATTGCCTCTAGCGGGGTAAACTACGAGCAGTACTTC. It yields the protein CASSPIASSGVNYEQYF.

The genes are TRBV4-1 and TRBJ2-2; TRBD2 is a possible D gene (6 bases). The V gene's germline CDR1 is MGHRA and CDR2 YSYEKL. The CDR3 is 15 amino acids. V lost 4 bases to trimming and J lost 5 bases, with 14 bases between them. CDR3 region: CASSPGPGGTGELFF. Written as DNA, the CDR3 is TGCGCCAGCAGCCCCGGGCCAGGAGGGACCGGGGAGCTGTTTTTT.

The chain couples TRBV4-3 to TRBJ1-6; 7 bases line up with TRBD1. Germline V lookup: CDR1 LGHNA, CDR2 YSLEER. The CDR3 sequence is 16 residues long. V was pared by 0 bases and J by 5 bases, with 4 bases of the junction left unmatched. The CDR3 bases are TGCGCCAGCAGCCAAGATCAGGGACAGAATAATTCACCCCTCCACTTT. Translated: CASSQDQGQNNSPLHF.

This rearrangement joins TRBV4-3 to TRBJ2-7; the match to TRBD2 covers 7 bases. The CDR3 length is 15 residues. The junction had 10 bases not matched to a gene; V was cut back by 4 bases and J by 4 bases. Germline V gene sequence: CDR1 LGHNA, CDR2 YSLEER. CDR3 residues: CASSPGVAGDYEQYF. The CDR3 DNA is TGCGCCAGCAGCCCCGGAGTTGCGGGAGATTACGAGCAGTACTTC.

V gene TRBV11-2 combines with J gene TRBJ2-5; D ambiguous. Trimming shortened V by 3 bases and J by 4 bases, and 3 bases separated the two germline ends. This CDR3 comprises 11 residues. The germline gives CDR1 SGHAT, CDR2 FQNNGV. In nucleotides, the CDR3 is TGTGCCAGCAGCTTGGCAGAGACCCAGTACTTC. It specifies CASSLAETQYF.

The V call is TRBV5-1, the J call TRBJ2-1; 7 bases map to TRBD2. CDR1 is SGHRS, CDR2 YFSETQ, per germline. Germline trimming cut 2 bases from V and 4 bases from J; bases unmatched to any gene: 12. The CDR3 covers 17 residues. The CDR3 coding sequence is TGCGCCAGCAGCTTAATTGGGGGAGGGATATTGTACAATGAGCAGTTCTTC. Protein: CASSLIGGGILYNEQFF.

This chain connects TRBV7-9 to TRBJ2-1, with D possibly being TRBD2 (7 bases). Germline lookup yields CDR1 SEHNR and CDR2 FQNEAQ (reference sequence). Trimming removed 5 bases from V and 8 bases from J, with 25 bases in between. The CDR3 runs to 17 residues. CDR3 DNA: TGTGCCAGCAGCCGTGGGGACTACAGGGCACCCTTATATGAGCAGTTCTTC. Amino acid sequence: CASSRGDYRAPLYEQFF.

CDR3 nucleotides: TGTGCCAGCAGCTTCGACAGGGTTACCGGGGAGCTGTTTTTT. Protein sequence: CASSFDRVTGELFF. V usage is TRBV7-9 and J usage is TRBJ2-2, with 7 bases that match TRBD1. The ends lost 3 bases at V and 5 bases at J; junction bases unmatched: 3. Germline V CDR1 and CDR2: SEHNR, FQNEAQ (reference sequence). This CDR3 region has 14 residues.

The chain recombines TRBV7-2 with TRBJ1-2; TRBD1 aligns across 8 bases. CDR1 is SGHTA and CDR2 is FQGNSA in the germline V gene. With 5 bases clipped from V and 2 bases from J, the junction kept 10 bases outside the gene matches. This CDR3 region has 16 residues. DNA for the CDR3: TGTGCCAGCAGCACAGGGGGTACTCTAATGAACTATGGCTACACCTTC. Translating it yields CASSTGGTLMNYGYTF.

The chain couples TRBV7-2 to TRBJ1-1; D gene uncertain. Trimming pared 4 bases from V and 6 bases from J, leaving 21 bases between. The CDR3 has 16 amino acids. Germline V gene lookup returns CDR1 SGHTA and CDR2 FQGNSA. The CDR3 DNA follows: TGTGCCAGCAGCTCCCGATCCCCGCTCCTGGGCTCTGAAGCTTTCTTT. As protein: CASSSRSPLLGSEAFF.

The chain employs TRBV6-5 and TRBJ1-1, with D tentatively TRBD1 (5 bases). Trimming removed 10 bases at V and 10 bases at J, with 19 bases between. The germline CDR1 and CDR2 sequences are MNHEY and SVGAGI. This CDR3 has 12 amino acids. CDR3 loop: CATIQGGKGAFF. CDR3 DNA: TGTGCCACCATTCAGGGCGGGAAGGGAGCTTTCTTT.

The chain employs TRBV6-1 and TRBJ1-4; D gene uncertain. Trimming took 1 base from V and 5 from J, leaving 8 bases between them. The CDR3 consists of 14 residues. Germline lookup yields CDR1 MNHNS and CDR2 SASEGT. CDR3 bases: TGTGCCAGCAGTGAAGACAACGTAAATGAAAAACTGTTTTTT. Translated, it gives CASSEDNVNEKLFF.

This clone was seen a single time. The chain joins TRBV28 to TRBJ2-1; 7 bases align to TRBD1. V shed 2 bases, J shed 9 bases, and the junction held 7 bases outside the gene matches. The CDR3 extends over 14 amino acids. Per the germline V gene, CDR1 is MDHEN and CDR2 is SYDVKM. CDR3 region: CASSLDREGGEQFF. In nucleotides, the CDR3 is TGTGCCAGCAGTTTAGACAGGGAAGGGGGTGAGCAGTTCTTC.

This clone was seen once. The gene calls are TRBV6-1 and TRBJ1-5; D uncertain. V dropped 1 base and J dropped 4 bases, with 5 bases sitting between them. This CDR3 spans 13 amino acids. CDR1 MNHNS and CDR2 SASEGT come from the germline V gene. CDR3 DNA sequence: TGTGCCAGCAGTGAAGTTCAAAATCAGCCCCAGCATTTT. As protein: CASSEVQNQPQHF.

The rearrangement uses TRBV9 and TRBJ2-2; D may be TRBD2 (5 bases). The CDR3 has 14 amino acids. The germline gives CDR1 SGDLS, CDR2 YYNGEE. V gave up 8 bases and J gave up 0 bases, with 11 bases separating them. The CDR3 nucleotides read TGTGCCAGTGCTAGCTCAACGAACACCGGGGAGCTGTTTTTT. This codes for CASASSTNTGELFF.

The chain is built from TRBV9 and TRBJ2-3; TRBD2 matches 9 bases. Germline CDR1 and CDR2: SGDLS and YYNGEE. CDR3 length equals 16 residues. After removal of 3 bases from V and 2 bases from J, the junction contained 7 bases not matched to a gene. The CDR3 region is CASSAQTSGSTDTQYF. In DNA, the CDR3 is TGTGCCAGCAGCGCACAGACTAGCGGCTCCACAGATACGCAGTATTTT.

This clone was counted once. This rearrangement joins TRBV27 to TRBJ2-1; 9 bases line up with TRBD1. V lost 3 bases, J lost 4 bases, and 4 bases stayed unmatched. Germline V gives CDR1 MNHEY, CDR2 SMNVEV (reference sequence). The CDR3 extends over 15 amino acids. This CDR3 reads CASSLGTGNYNEQFF. DNA for the CDR3: TGTGCCAGCAGTTTGGGGACAGGGAATTACAATGAGCAGTTCTTC.

J is TRBJ2-7 and V is TRBV5-3; TRBD2 matches at 14 bases. TRBV5-3 counts as an open reading frame of uncertain function. The junction had 10 bases not matched to a gene; V was cut back by 4 bases and J by 4 bases. This CDR3 spans 17 amino acids. DNA of the CDR3: TGTGCCAGAAGCGGGGGACTAGCGGGGGCCGAAAAATACGAGCAGTACTTC. It is translated as CARSGGLAGAEKYEQYF.

J is TRBJ2-7 and V is TRBV5-1; the D gene is possibly TRBD1 (5 bases). The V end lost 0 bases, the J end lost 5 bases, and 12 bases lay between the germline ends. The CDR3 sequence is 14 residues long. Germline CDR1 reads SGHRS; CDR2 reads YFSETQ. The CDR3 loop reads CASSLVQGIHEQYF. In DNA form, the CDR3 reads TGCGCCAGCAGCTTGGTTCAGGGAATCCACGAGCAGTACTTC.

The chain links TRBV3-1 (or the pseudogene TRBV3-2) to TRBJ1-4; the D is unclear. V was clipped by 4 bases and J by 3 bases, with 9 bases between them. The CDR3 consists of 14 residues. Germline V gives CDR1 LGHDT, CDR2 YNNKEL (reference sequence). For the CDR3, the DNA is TGTGCCAGCAGCCTCGGGAACCCTAATGAAAAACTGTTTTTT. It yields the protein CASSLGNPNEKLFF.

The chain couples TRBV6-1 to TRBJ1-1; possibly TRBD1 for D (6 bases). The CDR3 has 17 amino acids. The V end was cut by 1 base, the J end by 7 bases, with 22 bases between. In germline, CDR1 is MNHNS, CDR2 SASEGT. In DNA, the CDR3 is TGTGCCAGCAGTGAAGGGGGGACAAGGGATGGCCTATATGAAGCTTTCTTT. Residues: CASSEGGTRDGLYEAFF.

The rearrangement links TRBV5-6 to TRBJ1-3; D not resolved. Trimming cost V 2 bases and J 1 base, with 4 bases left between them. Per the germline V gene, CDR1 is SGHDT and CDR2 is YYEEEE. The CDR3 consists of 13 residues. CDR3 in amino acids: CASSFRSGNTIYF. The CDR3 DNA follows: TGTGCCAGCAGCTTCCGGTCTGGAAACACCATATATTTT.